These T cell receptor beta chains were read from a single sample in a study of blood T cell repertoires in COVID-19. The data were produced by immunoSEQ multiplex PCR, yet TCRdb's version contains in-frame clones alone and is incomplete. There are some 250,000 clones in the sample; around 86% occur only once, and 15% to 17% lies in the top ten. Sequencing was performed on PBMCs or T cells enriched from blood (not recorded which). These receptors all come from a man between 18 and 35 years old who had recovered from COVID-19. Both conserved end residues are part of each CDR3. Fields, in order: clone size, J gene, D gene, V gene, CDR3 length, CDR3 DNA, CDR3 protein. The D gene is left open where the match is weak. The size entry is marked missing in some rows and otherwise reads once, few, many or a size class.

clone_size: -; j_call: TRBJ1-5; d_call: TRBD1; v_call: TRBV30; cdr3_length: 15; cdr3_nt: TGTGCCTGGAGCCCGGGACAGGCAAAGGGTCAGCCCCAGCATTTT; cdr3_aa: CAWSPGQAKGQPQHF
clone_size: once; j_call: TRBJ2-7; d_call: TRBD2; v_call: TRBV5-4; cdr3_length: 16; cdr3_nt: TGTGCCAGCAGCTTGAAACTCGGGACTAAGTCCTACGAGCAGTACTTC; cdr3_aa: CASSLKLGTKSYEQYF
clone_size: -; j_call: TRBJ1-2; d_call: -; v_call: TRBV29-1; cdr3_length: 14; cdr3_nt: TGCAGCGTTGAAGATCGTTCGAGGGCCTATGGCTACACCTTC; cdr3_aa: CSVEDRSRAYGYTF
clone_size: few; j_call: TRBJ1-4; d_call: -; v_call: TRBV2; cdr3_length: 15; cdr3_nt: TGTGCCAGCAGTCCAGGGGTGGGAGCTAATGAAAAACTGTTTTTT; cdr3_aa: CASSPGVGANEKLFF
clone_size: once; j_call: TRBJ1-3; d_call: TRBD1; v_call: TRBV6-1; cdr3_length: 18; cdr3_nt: TGTGCCAGCAGTGAAGCGCTTCTAGGGGGCAACTCTGGAAACACCATATATTTT; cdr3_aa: CASSEALLGGNSGNTIYF
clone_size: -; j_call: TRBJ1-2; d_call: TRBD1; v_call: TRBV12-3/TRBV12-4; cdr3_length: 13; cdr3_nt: TGTGCCAGCAGTCTTTGGACAGGGGATGGCTACACCTTC; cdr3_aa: CASSLWTGDGYTF
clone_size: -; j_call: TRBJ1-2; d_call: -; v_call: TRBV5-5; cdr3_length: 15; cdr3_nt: TGTGCCAGCAGCTTGGTTTCATCGGTTAACTATGGCTACACCTTC; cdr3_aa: CASSLVSSVNYGYTF
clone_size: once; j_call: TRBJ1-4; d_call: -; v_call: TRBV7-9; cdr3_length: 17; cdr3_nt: TGTGCCAGCAGCTCTCTCCAGGGGCCCATCTTGGTTCAAAAACTGTTTTTT; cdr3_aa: CASSSLQGPILVQKLFF
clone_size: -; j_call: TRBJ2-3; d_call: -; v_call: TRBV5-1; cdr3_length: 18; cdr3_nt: TGCGCCAGCAGCTGGACTCCCGGCGGAGTATACCCCCGGGATACGCAGTATTTT; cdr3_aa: CASSWTPGGVYPRDTQYF
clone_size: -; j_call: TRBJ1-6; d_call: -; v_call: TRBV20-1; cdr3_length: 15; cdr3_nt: TGCAGTGCTAGTGAGTTTGGGAGCCGTTTTTCACCCCTCCACTTT; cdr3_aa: CSASEFGSRFSPLHF
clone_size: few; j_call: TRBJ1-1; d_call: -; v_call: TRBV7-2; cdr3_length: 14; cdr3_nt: TGTGCCAGCAGCCCGGGGATCAAGAACACTGAAGCTTTCTTT; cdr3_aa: CASSPGIKNTEAFF
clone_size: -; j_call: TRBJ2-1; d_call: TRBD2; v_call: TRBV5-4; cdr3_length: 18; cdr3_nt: TGTGCCAGCAGCCAAGGGGTAATCGCGGGAGGGCGATACAATGAGCAGTTCTTC; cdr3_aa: CASSQGVIAGGRYNEQFF
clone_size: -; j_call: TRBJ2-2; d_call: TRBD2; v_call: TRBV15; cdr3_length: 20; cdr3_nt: TGTGCCACCAGCAGAGAGCCCGTGGAAAGGACTAGCGCGAACACCGGGGAGCTGTTTTTT; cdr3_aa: CATSREPVERTSANTGELFF
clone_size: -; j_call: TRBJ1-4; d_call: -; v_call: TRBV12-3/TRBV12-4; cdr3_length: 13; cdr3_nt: TGTGCCAGCAGTTGGGCCCTTAATGAAAAACTGTTTTTT; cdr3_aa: CASSWALNEKLFF
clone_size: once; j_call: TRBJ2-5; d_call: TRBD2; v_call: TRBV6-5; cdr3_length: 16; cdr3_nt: TGTGCCAGCAGTTACCCATCTAGCGGAGGCCAAGAGACCCAGTACTTC; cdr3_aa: CASSYPSSGGQETQYF
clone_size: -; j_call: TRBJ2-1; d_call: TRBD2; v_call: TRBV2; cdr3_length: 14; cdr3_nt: TGTGCCAGCAGGGGACTAGCGGGAGGCAATGAGCAGTTCTTC; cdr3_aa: CASRGLAGGNEQFF
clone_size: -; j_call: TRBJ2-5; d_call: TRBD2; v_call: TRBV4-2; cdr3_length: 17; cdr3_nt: TGTGCCAGCAGCCAAGATGGCGGGACTAGCGGACAAGAGACCCAGTACTTC; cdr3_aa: CASSQDGGTSGQETQYF
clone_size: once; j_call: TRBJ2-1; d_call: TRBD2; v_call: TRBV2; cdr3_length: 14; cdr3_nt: TGTGCCAGCAGTGGACTAGCGGGAGTGAATGAGCAGTTCTTC; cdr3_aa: CASSGLAGVNEQFF
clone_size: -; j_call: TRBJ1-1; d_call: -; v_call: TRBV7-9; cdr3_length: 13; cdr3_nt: TGTGCCAGCAGCTTGTTTAGCGACAGCGGGGCTTTCTTT; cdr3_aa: CASSLFSDSGAFF
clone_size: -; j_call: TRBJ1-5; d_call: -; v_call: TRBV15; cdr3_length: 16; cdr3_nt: TGTGCCACCAGCAGAGGGGGGCCCGGTAGCAATCAGCCCCAGCATTTT; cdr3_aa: CATSRGGPGSNQPQHF